These 21 T cell receptor beta chains were all obtained from the same sample, sequenced in a study of shared clonotypes between healthy human individuals (dated by TCRdb to 2020 to 2022). The library was produced with the immunoSEQ multiplex PCR assay. In TCRdb, the immuneACCESS table is reduced to in-frame sequences with V and J assigned. These tables do not hold every clone; where another copy was compared, an unresolved V gene accounts for under half, and the others remain unexplained. The sample data list around 610,000 clones, and around 96% of these were observed just once. The biggest ten clones account for 0.11% of the sample. For the CD8 naive samples, CD45RO-negative cells were positively selected for CCR7, yielding a CD45RA+CCR7+ population from which TemRA cells were excluded. The sample comprised naive CD8+ T cells sorted from blood. This specimen's cell subset or site label, per the study, means: CD45RA+CCR7+. The source of these receptors is a woman younger than 45 in good health.

The chain uses TRBV5-1 and TRBJ2-7, with 14 positions matching TRBD2. The germline V gene has CDR1 SGHRS and CDR2 YFSETQ. CDR3 size: 17 residues. V was clipped by 1 base and J by 5 bases; unmatched bases: 8. The CDR3 is CASSLLSGLAGVNEQYF. The CDR3 nucleotides read TGCGCCAGCAGCTTGTTATCGGGACTAGCGGGAGTCAACGAGCAGTACTTC. Full variable domain (rest looked up from reference TRBV5-1 and TRBJ2-7): KAGVTQTPRYLIKTRGQQVTLSCSPISGHRSVSWYQQTPGQGLQFLFEYFSETQRNKGNFPGRFSGRQFSNSRSEMNVSTLELGDSALYLCASSLLSGLAGVNEQYFGPGTRLTVT.

V gene TRBV5-6 combines with J gene TRBJ2-7, with D hard to call. The CDR3 sequence is 13 residues long. V was shortened by 1 base and J by 0 bases, with 5 bases between the two germline ends. The V gene's germline CDR1 is SGHDT and CDR2 YYEEEE. The CDR3, as DNA: TGTGCCAGCAGCTTGCTTAACTCCTACGAGCAGTACTTC. Amino acids: CASSLLNSYEQYF.

The chain links TRBV6-1 to TRBJ2-7; 12 bases match TRBD2. J lost 0 bases, V lost 7 bases, and 1 base had no gene match. Per germline, CDR1 MNHNS and CDR2 SASEGT. The CDR3 runs 14 residues. CDR3 sequence (DNA): TGTGCCAGCAAGACTAGCGGGAGCTCCTACGAGCAGTACTTC. It encodes CASKTSGSSYEQYF.

The chain joins TRBV5-6 to TRBJ2-2, with D possibly being TRBD2 (6 bases). Between the trimmed V and J ends, which lost 0 bases and 6 bases, there was a span of 15 bases. CDR3 length: 16 amino acids. Germline CDR1 SGHDT, CDR2 YYEEEE. CDR3 amino acids: CASSLETGRRAGELFF. The CDR3 region has the DNA TGTGCCAGCAGCTTGGAAACAGGCCGGAGGGCCGGGGAGCTGTTTTTT.

The V and J genes are TRBV7-8 and TRBJ1-2, with D unresolved. V lost 4 bases and J lost 6, with 15 bases in between. The CDR3 runs to 14 residues. In germline, CDR1 is SGHVS, CDR2 FQNEAQ. The CDR3 DNA is TGTGCCAGCAGCTCGTCCATAGGCACGAATGGCTACACCTTC. Translated: CASSSSIGTNGYTF.

DNA for the CDR3: TGTGCCAGCAGTGGATCACCGGGACTAGCTTCCGAGCAGTACTTC. This translates into CASSGSPGLASEQYF. The chain carries TRBV27 and TRBJ2-7; 9 nucleotides agree with TRBD2. Germline V lookup: CDR1 MNHEY, CDR2 SMNVEV (reference sequence). Trimming at V came to 5 bases and at J to 6 bases, leaving 11 bases not matched to a gene. This CDR3 has 15 amino acids.

This chain uses TRBV18 with TRBJ1-2, with 7 bases identical to TRBD1. Germline values: CDR1 KGHSH, CDR2 LQKENI. CDR3 length: 15 residues. The V and J ends lost 4 bases and 5 bases, in that order; junction bases with no gene match: 10. The CDR3 DNA reads TGTGCCAGCTCACGATACAGGGGTTTGAGATATGGCTACACCTTC. Amino acids: CASSRYRGLRYGYTF.

The chain carries TRBV9 and TRBJ2-2; TRBD2 matches at 9 bases. Germline-derived CDR1 and CDR2 are SGDLS and YYNGEE. With 4 bases clipped from V and 5 bases from J, the junction kept 9 bases outside the gene matches. The CDR3 is 16 amino acids. The CDR3 here is CASSQPLAGDTGELFF. In DNA form, the CDR3 reads TGTGCCAGCAGCCAACCTTTAGCGGGAGATACCGGGGAGCTGTTTTTT.

This chain joins TRBV28 and TRBJ2-7; D is perhaps TRBD1 (5 bases). The CDR3 runs to 14 residues. Germline CDR1 and CDR2: MDHEN and SYDVKM. Trimming shortened V by 2 bases and J by 6 bases, and 14 bases separated the two germline ends. The CDR3 DNA reads as TGTGCCAGCAGTTTAGGACACCTCCCTCTCGAGCAGTACTTC. Its protein product is CASSLGHLPLEQYF.

The genes are TRBV7-6 and TRBJ1-2, with D possibly matching TRBD1 (6 bases). V lost 0 bases to trimming and J lost 8 bases, with 19 bases between them. Germline CDR1 SGHVS, CDR2 FNYEAQ. This CDR3 is 16 amino acids long. The CDR3 is CASSLAAGGISLGYTF. CDR3 bases: TGTGCCAGCAGCTTAGCAGCGGGGGGCATATCTCTCGGCTACACCTTC.

The rearrangement links TRBV5-1 to TRBJ2-5, with 10 bases identical to TRBD1. The J call may be in error: the DNA end matches TRBJ2-7 better. There are 15 residues in the CDR3. The germline V gene has CDR1 SGHRS and CDR2 YFSETQ. The CDR3 coding sequence is TGCGCCAGCAGCCTGCGGGACAGGGGCGCCTACGAGCAGTACTTC. Amino acids: CASSLRDRGAYEQYF.

V and J are TRBV4-2 and TRBJ2-7, with a possible D match to TRBD1 (6 bases). Germline lookup yields CDR1 LGHNA and CDR2 YNFKEQ. The CDR3 totals 14 residues. V shed 2 bases and J shed 3 bases, with 11 bases lying between them. The CDR3 loop reads CASSQHGQFYEQYF. As DNA, the CDR3 is TGTGCCAGCAGCCAACACGGACAGTTCTACGAGCAGTACTTC.

This clone turned up a few times. The V call is TRBV28, the J call TRBJ2-5; D possibly corresponds to TRBD2 (6 bases). CDR3 size: 15 residues. The germline V gene has CDR1 MDHEN and CDR2 SYDVKM. Trimming cost V 3 bases and J 4 bases, with 15 bases left between them. In DNA form, the CDR3 reads TGTGCCAGCAGTTTGCCGGGAGTGGTCGTAGAGACCCAGTACTTC. It specifies CASSLPGVVVETQYF.

This chain links TRBV6-5 with TRBJ2-1; TRBD1 agrees at 9 bases. Germline lookup yields CDR1 MNHEY and CDR2 SVGAGI. Trimming at V came to 8 bases and at J to 8 bases, leaving 13 bases not matched to a gene. The CDR3 length is 15 residues. The DNA for the CDR3 is TGTGCCAGCTGGGAAGGACAGGGGTTTTCTGATGAGCAGTTCTTC. It codes for CASWEGQGFSDEQFF.

This rearrangement joins TRBV4-1 to TRBJ1-1, with 8 positions matching TRBD1. The germline V gene has CDR1 MGHRA and CDR2 YSYEKL. This CDR3 contains 12 residues. With 3 bases clipped from V and 8 bases from J, the junction kept 2 bases outside the gene matches. CDR3 coding DNA: TGCGCCAGCAGCCACCGGACAGGGGAAGCTTTCTTT. Amino acid sequence: CASSHRTGEAFF.

The rearrangement links TRBV5-5 to TRBJ2-7; possible D gene TRBD1, 6 bases. The length of the CDR3 is 15 residues. Trimming took off 1 base at V and 6 bases at J, with 17 bases between the two ends. Germline CDR1 is SGHKS and CDR2 is YYEKEE (reference sequence). CDR3 loop: CASSLSGDMSLEQYF. CDR3 nucleotide sequence: TGTGCCAGCAGCTTGTCCGGGGACATGTCCCTCGAGCAGTACTTC.

V usage is TRBV7-2 and J usage is TRBJ2-2, with D unresolved. This CDR3 contains 15 residues. The V and J ends lost 3 bases and 8 bases respectively, with 16 bases between them. Germline V CDR1 and CDR2: SGHTA, FQGNSA. The CDR3: CASSFPRTGWGELFF. For the CDR3, the DNA is TGTGCCAGCAGCTTCCCCCGGACGGGTTGGGGGGAGCTGTTTTTT.

V usage is TRBV7-9 and J usage is TRBJ1-2, with D maybe TRBD1 (5 bases). Trimming cost V 7 bases and J 0 bases, with 12 bases left between them. The CDR3 is 14 amino acids. Germline V gene sequence: CDR1 SEHNR, CDR2 FQNEAQ (reference sequence). The CDR3 DNA reads as TGTGCCAGCATTTGGGACGGAGCTAACTATGGCTACACCTTC. Amino acids: CASIWDGANYGYTF.

The sample holds one count of this clone. The chain couples TRBV11-3 to TRBJ2-7; 9 nucleotides line up with TRBD1. CDR3 length: 15 residues. CDR1 and CDR2 from the germline V gene are SGHNT and YENEEA. V gave up 3 bases and J gave up 5 bases; unmatched junction bases: 8. In nucleotides, the CDR3 is TGTGCCAGCAGCTTGGGACAGGGCTTGCTGCACGAGCAGTACTTC. Translation gives CASSLGQGLLHEQYF.

This chain uses TRBV29-1 with TRBJ2-7; 12 nucleotides line up with TRBD2. After removal of 2 bases from V and 2 bases from J, the junction contained 4 bases not matched to a gene. Germline V CDR1 and CDR2: SQVTM, ANQGSEA. This CDR3 has 15 amino acids. The CDR3 loop is CSVESPSGRAYEQYF. CDR3 DNA: TGCAGCGTTGAAAGCCCTAGCGGGAGGGCCTACGAGCAGTACTTC.

The rearrangement links TRBV5-1 to TRBJ1-5; TRBD1 is a possible D gene (6 bases). The CDR3 is 15 residues long. V was trimmed by 1 base and J by 0 bases, leaving 8 bases between them. CDR1 is SGHRS, CDR2 YFSETQ, per germline. This CDR3 reads CASSLTGNSNQPQHF. In DNA, the CDR3 is TGCGCCAGCAGCTTGACAGGGAATAGCAATCAGCCCCAGCATTTT. Complete variable domain (other parts from reference TRBV5-1 and TRBJ1-5): KAGVTQTPRYLIKTRGQQVTLSCSPISGHRSVSWYQQTPGQGLQFLFEYFSETQRNKGNFPGRFSGRQFSNSRSEMNVSTLELGDSALYLCASSLTGNSNQPQHFGDGTRLSIL.